The TCR beta chain under discussion was sequenced for a study of cytomegalovirus exposure and HLA in healthy donors. Notes on the study in general: The productive fraction for most TCR beta V segments was about 87% or about 30% in an earlier analysis. The authors enumerated some 160 TCR beta chains as linked to cytomegalovirus.

The primer mix had 60 Vbeta and 13 Jbeta primers. The method was immunoSEQ multiplex PCR; TCRdb's version includes in-frame clones alone and lacks a portion of them. Here the sample spans about 270,000 clones, about 66% being singletons. With V trimmed by 2 bases and J by 9 bases, 11 bases remained unmatched. There are 16 residues in the CDR3. Germline lookup yields CDR1 MDHEN and CDR2 SYDVKM. Concerning this clone: The antigen remains undetermined.

The clonotype was recovered from a female donor in good health and CMV-seronegative. The sample comprised PBMCs. The V and J genes are TRBV28 and TRBJ1-1; the match to TRBD1 covers 11 bases. CDR3 in amino acids: CASSLHLGQGAEQAFF. The CDR3, as DNA: TGTGCCAGCAGTTTACACCTCGGACAGGGGGCAGAGCAAGCTTTCTTT.